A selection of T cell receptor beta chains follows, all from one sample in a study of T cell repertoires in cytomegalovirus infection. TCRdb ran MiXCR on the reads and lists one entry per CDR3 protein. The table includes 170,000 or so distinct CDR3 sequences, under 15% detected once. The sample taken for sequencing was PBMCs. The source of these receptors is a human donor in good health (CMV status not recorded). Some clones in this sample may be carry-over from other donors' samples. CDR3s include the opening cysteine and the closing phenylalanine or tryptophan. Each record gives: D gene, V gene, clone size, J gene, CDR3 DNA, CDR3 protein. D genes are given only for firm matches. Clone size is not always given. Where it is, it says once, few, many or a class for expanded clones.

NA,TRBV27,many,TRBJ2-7,TGTGCCAGCAGTTTAAGAGGGGCCTACGAGCAGTACTTC,CASSLRGAYEQYF
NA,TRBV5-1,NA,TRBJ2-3,TGCGCCAGCAGCTTGCGGGAGACAGGGCAGTTGTATTTT,CASSLRETGQLYF
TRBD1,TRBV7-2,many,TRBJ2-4,TGTGCCAGCAGCTTTCGACAGGGGTTAGCCAAAAACATTCAGTACTTC,CASSFRQGLAKNIQYF
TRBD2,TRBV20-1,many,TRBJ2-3,TGCAGTGCTCCTAGCGGGAGGTCCACAGATACGCAGTATTTT,CSAPSGRSTDTQYF
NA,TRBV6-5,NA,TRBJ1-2,TGTGCCAGCAGTTACTCCACCCCTATCCGGGGCTACACCTTC,CASSYSTPIRGYTF
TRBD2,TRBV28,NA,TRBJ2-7,TGTGCCAGCAGTTATGTAGCGGGAGGCTCCTACGAGCAGTACTTC,CASSYVAGGSYEQYF
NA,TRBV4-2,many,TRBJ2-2,TGTGCCAGCAGTCTGAACTGGGAAGCCACCGGGGAGCTGTTTTTT,CASSLNWEATGELFF
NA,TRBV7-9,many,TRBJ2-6,TGTGCCAGCAGCGTAGCCGGGAGCTCTGGGGCCAACGTCCTGACTTTC,CASSVAGSSGANVLTF
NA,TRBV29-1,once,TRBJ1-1,TGCAGCGTTTCGGGACGCCTGGGAGGGACTGAAGCTTTCTTT,CSVSGRLGGTEAFF
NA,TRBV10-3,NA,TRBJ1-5,TGTGCCATCAGTGACGCACAGTTCAATCAGCCCCAGCATTTT,CAISDAQFNQPQHF
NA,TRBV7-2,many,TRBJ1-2,TGTGCCAGCAGCCAAGCAGGGAGCTATCATGGCTACACCTTC,CASSQAGSYHGYTF
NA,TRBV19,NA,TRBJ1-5,TGTGCCAGTACCGCTGCCGCAGGGGCTTGGGAGAATCAGCCCCAGCATTTT,CASTAAAGAWENQPQHF
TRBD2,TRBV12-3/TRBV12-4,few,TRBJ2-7,TGTGCCAGCAGCCCTACTGGCGGGAGGGCCGAAGAGCAGTACTTC,CASSPTGGRAEEQYF
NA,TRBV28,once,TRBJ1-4,TGTGCCAGCAGCCGGGCTACTAATGAAAAACTGTTTTTT,CASSRATNEKLFF
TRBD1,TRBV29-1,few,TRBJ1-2,TGCAGCGTCGACAGGGGAGGCTATGGCTACACCTTC,CSVDRGGYGYTF
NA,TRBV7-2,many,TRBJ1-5,TGTGCCAGCAGCCTTAGACAGGACGGGGCGTCTCAGCCCCAGCATTTT,CASSLRQDGASQPQHF
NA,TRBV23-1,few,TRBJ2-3,TGCGCCAGCAGCCCCCTACAGGGTCCGGGCACAGATACGCAGTATTTT,CASSPLQGPGTDTQYF
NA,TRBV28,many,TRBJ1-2,TGTGCCAGCAGCCGGAATGGCTACACCTTC,CASSRNGYTF